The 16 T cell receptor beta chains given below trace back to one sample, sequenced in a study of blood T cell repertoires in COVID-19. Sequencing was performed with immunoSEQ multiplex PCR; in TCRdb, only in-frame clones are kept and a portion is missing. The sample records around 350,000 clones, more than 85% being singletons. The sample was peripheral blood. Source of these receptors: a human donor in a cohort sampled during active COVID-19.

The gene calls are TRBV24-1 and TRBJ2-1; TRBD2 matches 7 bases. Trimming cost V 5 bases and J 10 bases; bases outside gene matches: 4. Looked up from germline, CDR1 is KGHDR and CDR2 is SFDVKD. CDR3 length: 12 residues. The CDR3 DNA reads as TGTGCCACCAGTGCCTTGGGGGGGGAGCAGTTCTTC. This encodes CATSALGGEQFF.

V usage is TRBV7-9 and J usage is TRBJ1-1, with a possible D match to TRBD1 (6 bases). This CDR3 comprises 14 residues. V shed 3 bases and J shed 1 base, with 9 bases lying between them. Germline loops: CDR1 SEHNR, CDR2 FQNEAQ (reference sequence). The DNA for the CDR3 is TGTGCCAGCAGCTTTGGGGGCGGGAACACTGAAGCTTTCTTT. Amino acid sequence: CASSFGGGNTEAFF.

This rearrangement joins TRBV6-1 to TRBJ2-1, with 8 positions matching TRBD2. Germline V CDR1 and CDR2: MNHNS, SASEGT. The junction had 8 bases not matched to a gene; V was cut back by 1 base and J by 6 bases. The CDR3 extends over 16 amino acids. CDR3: CASSEGTGGPFNEQFF. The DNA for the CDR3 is TGTGCCAGCAGTGAAGGGACGGGGGGGCCATTCAATGAGCAGTTCTTC.

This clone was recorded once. Here the CDR3 reads CASSFRLAGPPDEQFF. DNA of the CDR3: TGTGCCAGCAGTTTCAGGCTAGCGGGACCCCCCGATGAGCAGTTCTTC. The chain is built from TRBV28 and TRBJ2-1; TRBD2 aligns across 9 bases. This CDR3 has 16 residues. Losses at the gene ends were 3 bases for V and 8 bases for J; bases not matched to a gene: 11. Per germline, CDR1 MDHEN and CDR2 SYDVKM.

The CDR3 loop is CASSPHQKGAWYGYTF. In DNA, the CDR3 is TGTGCCAGTAGTCCCCATCAAAAGGGGGCTTGGTATGGCTACACCTTC. The V call is TRBV19, the J call TRBJ1-2; the match to TRBD1 covers 7 bases. Trimming removed 5 bases from V and 5 bases from J; junction bases left unmatched: 14. The CDR3 contains 16 residues. CDR1 and CDR2 (germline): LNHDA, SQIVND (reference sequence).

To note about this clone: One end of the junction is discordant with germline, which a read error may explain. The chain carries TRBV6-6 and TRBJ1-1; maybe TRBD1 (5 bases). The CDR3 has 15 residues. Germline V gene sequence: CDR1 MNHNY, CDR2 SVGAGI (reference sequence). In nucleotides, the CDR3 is TGTGCCAGCAGTTACCGTCCCCAGGGCGGCACTGAAGCCTTCTTT. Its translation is CASSYRPQGGTEAFF.

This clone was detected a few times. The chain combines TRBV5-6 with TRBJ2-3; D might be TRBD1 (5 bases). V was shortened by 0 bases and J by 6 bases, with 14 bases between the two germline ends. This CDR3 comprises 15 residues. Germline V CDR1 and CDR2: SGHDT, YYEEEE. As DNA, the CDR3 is TGTGCCAGCAGCTTGGGTGGACAAGGGATTGATACGCAGTATTTT. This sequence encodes CASSLGGQGIDTQYF.

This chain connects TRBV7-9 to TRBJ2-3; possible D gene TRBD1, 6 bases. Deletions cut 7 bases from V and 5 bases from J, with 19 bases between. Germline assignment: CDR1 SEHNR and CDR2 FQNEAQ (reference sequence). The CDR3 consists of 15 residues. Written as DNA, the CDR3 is TGTGCCAGCACTTCGGGTGGGGGCCCGGGAGATACGCAGTATTTT. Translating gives CASTSGGGPGDTQYF.

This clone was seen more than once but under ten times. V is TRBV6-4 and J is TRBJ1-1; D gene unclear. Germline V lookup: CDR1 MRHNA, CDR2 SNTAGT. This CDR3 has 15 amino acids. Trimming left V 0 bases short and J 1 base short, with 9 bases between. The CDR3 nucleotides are TGTGCCAGCAGTGACTCGAGTGCTGGGAACACTGAAGCTTTCTTT. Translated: CASSDSSAGNTEAFF.

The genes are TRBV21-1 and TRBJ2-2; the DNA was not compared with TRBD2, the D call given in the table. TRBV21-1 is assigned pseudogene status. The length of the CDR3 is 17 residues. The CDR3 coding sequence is TGTGCCAGCACCCCTAGGAGCGGGGGACTCTACACCGGGGAGCTGTTTTTT. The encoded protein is CASTPRSGGLYTGELFF.

DNA for the CDR3: TGTGCCAGCAGCTCGTACAGGGCGTATGGCTACACCTTC. Amino acid sequence: CASSSYRAYGYTF. The rearrangement joins TRBV7-8 to TRBJ1-2, with D possibly matching TRBD1 (6 bases). V lost 4 bases and J 5 bases, leaving 11 bases between the germline ends. CDR3 length: 13 residues. Germline V CDR1 and CDR2: SGHVS, FQNEAQ. Looking up the rest from reference TRBV7-8 and TRBJ1-2 gives the full variable domain: GAGVSQSPRYKVAKRGQDVALRCDPISGHVSLFWYQQALGQGPEFLTYFQNEAQLDKSGLPSDRFFAERPEGSVSTLKIQRTQQEDSAVYLCASSSYRAYGYTFGSGTRLTVV.

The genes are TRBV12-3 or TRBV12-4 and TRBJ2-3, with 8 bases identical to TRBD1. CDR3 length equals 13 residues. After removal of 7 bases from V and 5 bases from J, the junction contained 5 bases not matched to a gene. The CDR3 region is CASTSTGEDTQYF. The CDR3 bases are TGTGCCAGCACCTCGACAGGGGAAGATACGCAGTATTTT.

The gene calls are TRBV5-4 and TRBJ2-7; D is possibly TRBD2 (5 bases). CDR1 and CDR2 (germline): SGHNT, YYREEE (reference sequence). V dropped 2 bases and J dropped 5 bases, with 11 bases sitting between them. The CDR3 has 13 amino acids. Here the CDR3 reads CASSFVGRHEQYF. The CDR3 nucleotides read TGTGCCAGCAGCTTCGTGGGGAGACACGAGCAGTACTTC.

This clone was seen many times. CDR3 region: CASSESAGTPTGRELFF. Here the CDR3 DNA reads TGTGCCAGCAGCGAATCAGCCGGGACACCTACCGGGCGGGAGCTGTTTTTT. The rearrangement joins TRBV7-3 to TRBJ2-2, with D possibly being TRBD1 (6 bases). The CDR3 spans 17 residues. CDR1 and CDR2 (germline): SGHTA, FQGTGA. V was trimmed by 5 bases and J by 9 bases, leaving 25 bases between them.

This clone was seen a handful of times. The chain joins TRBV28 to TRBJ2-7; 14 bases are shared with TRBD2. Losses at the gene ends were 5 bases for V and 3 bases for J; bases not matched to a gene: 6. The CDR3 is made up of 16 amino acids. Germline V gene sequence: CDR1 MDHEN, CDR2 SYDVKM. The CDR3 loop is CASSTRTSGRFYEQYF. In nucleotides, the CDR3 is TGTGCCAGCAGTACCCGGACTAGCGGGAGGTTCTACGAGCAGTACTTC. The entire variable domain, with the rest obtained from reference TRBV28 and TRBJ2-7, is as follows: DVKVTQSSRYLVKRTGEKVFLECVQDMDHENMFWYRQDPGLGLRLIYFSYDVKMKEKGDIPEGYSVSREKKERFSLILESASTNQTSMYLCASSTRTSGRFYEQYFGPGTRLTVT.

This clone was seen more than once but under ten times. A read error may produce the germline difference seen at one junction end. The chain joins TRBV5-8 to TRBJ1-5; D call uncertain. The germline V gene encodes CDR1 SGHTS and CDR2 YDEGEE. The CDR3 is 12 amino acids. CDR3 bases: TGTGCCACCAGCTTGCGGGAGCAGCCCCAGCATTTT. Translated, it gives CATSLREQPQHF.